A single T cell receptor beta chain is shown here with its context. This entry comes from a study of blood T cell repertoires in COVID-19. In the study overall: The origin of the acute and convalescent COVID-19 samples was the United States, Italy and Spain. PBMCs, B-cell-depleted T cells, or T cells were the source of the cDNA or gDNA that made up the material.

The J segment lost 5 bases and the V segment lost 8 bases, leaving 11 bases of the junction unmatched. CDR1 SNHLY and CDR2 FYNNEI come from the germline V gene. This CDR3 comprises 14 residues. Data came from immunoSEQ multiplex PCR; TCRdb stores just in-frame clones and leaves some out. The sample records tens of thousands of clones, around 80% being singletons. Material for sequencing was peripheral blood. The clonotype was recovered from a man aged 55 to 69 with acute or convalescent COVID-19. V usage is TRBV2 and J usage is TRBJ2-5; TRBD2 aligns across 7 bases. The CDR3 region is CASSQTSSMETQYF. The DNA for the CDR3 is TGTGCCAGCTCGCAGACTAGCAGTATGGAGACCCAGTACTTC.